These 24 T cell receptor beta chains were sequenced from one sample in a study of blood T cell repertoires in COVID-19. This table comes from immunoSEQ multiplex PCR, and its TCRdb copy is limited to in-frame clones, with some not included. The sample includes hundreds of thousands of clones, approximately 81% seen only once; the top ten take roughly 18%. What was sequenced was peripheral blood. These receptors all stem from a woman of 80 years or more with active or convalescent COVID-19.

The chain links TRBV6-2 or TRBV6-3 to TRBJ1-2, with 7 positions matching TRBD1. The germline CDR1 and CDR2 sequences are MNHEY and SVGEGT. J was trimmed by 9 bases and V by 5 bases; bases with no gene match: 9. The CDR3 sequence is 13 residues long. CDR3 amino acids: CASSLTGKESYTF. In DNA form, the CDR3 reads TGTGCCAGCAGTCTGACAGGGAAGGAGAGCTACACCTTC.

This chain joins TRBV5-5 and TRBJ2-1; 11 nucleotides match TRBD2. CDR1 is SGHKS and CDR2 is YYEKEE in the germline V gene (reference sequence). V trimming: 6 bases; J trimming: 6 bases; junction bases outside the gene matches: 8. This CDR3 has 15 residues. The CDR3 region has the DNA TGTGCCAGCATCGTACTAGCGGGAGTAAGCAATGAGCAGTTCTTC. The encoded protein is CASIVLAGVSNEQFF.

The CDR3 spells CASSLSGPAGYTF. As DNA, the CDR3 is TGTGCCAGCAGCTTATCAGGGCCTGCCGGCTACACCTTC. The genes are TRBV11-2 and TRBJ1-2, with D tentatively TRBD1 (5 bases). Germline values: CDR1 SGHAT, CDR2 FQNNGV. The CDR3 covers 13 residues. V lost 2 bases and J lost 8, with 12 bases in between.

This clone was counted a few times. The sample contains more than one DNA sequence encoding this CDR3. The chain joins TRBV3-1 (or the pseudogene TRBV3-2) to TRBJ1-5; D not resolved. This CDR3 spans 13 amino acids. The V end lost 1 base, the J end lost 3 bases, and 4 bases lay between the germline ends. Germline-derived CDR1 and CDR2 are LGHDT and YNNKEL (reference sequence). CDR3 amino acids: CASSQGLNQPQHF. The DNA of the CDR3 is TGTGCCAGCAGCCAAGGTCTCAATCAGCCCCAGCATTTT.

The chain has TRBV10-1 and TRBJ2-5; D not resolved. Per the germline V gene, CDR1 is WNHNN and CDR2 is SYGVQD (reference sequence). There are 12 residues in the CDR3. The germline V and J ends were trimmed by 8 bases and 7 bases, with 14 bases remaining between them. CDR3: CASDEASRTQYF. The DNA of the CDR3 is TGCGCCAGCGATGAAGCATCGAGGACCCAGTACTTC.

The CDR3 nucleotides read TGTGCCAGCAGTGATTCGAGCTCCTACAATGAGCAGTTCTTC. Protein product: CASSDSSSYNEQFF. The chain carries TRBV25-1 and TRBJ2-1; D uncertain. With 3 bases removed from V and 0 bases from J, the gap between germline ends came to 6 bases. This CDR3 is 14 amino acids long. Germline V CDR1 and CDR2: MGHDK, SYGVNS. Variable domain in full (rest from reference TRBV25-1 and TRBJ2-1): EADIYQTPRYLVIGTGKKITLECSQTMGHDKMYWYQQDPGMELHLIHYSYGVNSTEKGDLSSESTVSRIRTEHFPLTLESARPSHTSQYLCASSDSSSYNEQFFGPGTRLTVL.

The CDR3 DNA sequence: TGTGCCAGCAGCTTTAGCAGGGACTATGGCTACACCTTC. As protein: CASSFSRDYGYTF. The chain has TRBV7-2 and TRBJ1-2; possible D gene TRBD1, 5 bases. The V end lost 3 bases, the J end lost 3 bases, and 8 bases lay between the germline ends. CDR3 size: 13 residues. Germline V lookup: CDR1 SGHTA, CDR2 FQGNSA.

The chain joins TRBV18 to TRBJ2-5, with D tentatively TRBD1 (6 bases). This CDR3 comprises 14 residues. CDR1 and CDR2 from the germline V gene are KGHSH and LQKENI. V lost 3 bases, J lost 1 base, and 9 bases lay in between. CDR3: CASSPRTAQETQYF. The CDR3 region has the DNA TGTGCCAGCTCACCGAGGACAGCCCAAGAGACCCAGTACTTC.

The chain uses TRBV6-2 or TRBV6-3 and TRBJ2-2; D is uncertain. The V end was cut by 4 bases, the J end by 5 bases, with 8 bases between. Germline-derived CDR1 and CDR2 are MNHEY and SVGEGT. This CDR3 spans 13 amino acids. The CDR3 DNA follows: TGTGCCAGCAGTTTACTGATTACCGGGGAGCTGTTTTTT. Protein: CASSLLITGELFF.

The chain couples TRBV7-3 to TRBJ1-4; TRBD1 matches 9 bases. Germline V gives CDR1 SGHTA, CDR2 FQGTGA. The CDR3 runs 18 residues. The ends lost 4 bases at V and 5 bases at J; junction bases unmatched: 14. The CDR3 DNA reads TGTGCCAGCAGCTCCCCCGAGACGATCGGGACAGGGAATGAAAAACTGTTTTTT. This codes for CASSSPETIGTGNEKLFF.

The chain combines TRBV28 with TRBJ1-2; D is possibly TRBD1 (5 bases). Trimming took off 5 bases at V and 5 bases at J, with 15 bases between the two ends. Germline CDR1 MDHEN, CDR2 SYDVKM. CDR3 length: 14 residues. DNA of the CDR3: TGTGCCAGCAGTCCCCTGGGCAGGGCTTATGGCTACACCTTC. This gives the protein CASSPLGRAYGYTF.

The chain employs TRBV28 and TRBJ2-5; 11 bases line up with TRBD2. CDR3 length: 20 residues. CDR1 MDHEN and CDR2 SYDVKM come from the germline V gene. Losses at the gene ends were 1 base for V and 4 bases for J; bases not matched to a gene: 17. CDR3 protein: CASSLLVAGGNPRARETQYF. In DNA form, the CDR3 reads TGTGCCAGCAGTTTATTGGTAGCGGGGGGGAACCCCAGGGCGCGAGAGACCCAGTACTTC.

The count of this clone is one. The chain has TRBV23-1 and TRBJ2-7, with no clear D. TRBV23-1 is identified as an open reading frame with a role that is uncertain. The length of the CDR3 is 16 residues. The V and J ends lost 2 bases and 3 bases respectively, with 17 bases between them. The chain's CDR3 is CASSQVRHLIIYEQYF. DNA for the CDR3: TGCGCCAGCAGTCAAGTCAGACACTTGATAATCTACGAGCAGTACTTC.

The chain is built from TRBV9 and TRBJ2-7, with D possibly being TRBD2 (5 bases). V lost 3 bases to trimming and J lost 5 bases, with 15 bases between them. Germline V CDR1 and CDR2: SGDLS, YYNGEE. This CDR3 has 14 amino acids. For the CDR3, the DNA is TGTGCCAGCAGCGCGGGGTCTACGGCTAACGAGCAGTACTTC. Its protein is CASSAGSTANEQYF.

This chain's CDR3 is CATSRDPQGITEAFF. The CDR3 DNA sequence: TGTGCCACCAGCAGAGATCCGCAGGGTATCACTGAAGCTTTCTTT. The V call is TRBV15, the J call TRBJ1-1; a possible D gene is TRBD1 (5 bases). With 0 bases removed from V and 4 bases from J, the gap between germline ends came to 12 bases. The germline V gene encodes CDR1 LNHNV and CDR2 YYDKDF (reference sequence). The CDR3 runs to 15 residues.

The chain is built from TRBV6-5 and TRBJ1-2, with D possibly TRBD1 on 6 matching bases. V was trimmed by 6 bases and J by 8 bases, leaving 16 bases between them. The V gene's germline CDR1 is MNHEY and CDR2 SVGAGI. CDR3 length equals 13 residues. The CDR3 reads CASSPGTHGGYTF. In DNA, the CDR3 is TGTGCCAGCAGCCCCGGGACACATGGCGGCTACACCTTC.

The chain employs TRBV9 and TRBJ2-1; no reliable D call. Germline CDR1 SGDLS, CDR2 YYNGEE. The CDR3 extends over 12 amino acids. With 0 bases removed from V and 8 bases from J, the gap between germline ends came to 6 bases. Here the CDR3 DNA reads TGTGCCAGCAGCGTAGTAACTCATGAGCAGTTCTTC. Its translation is CASSVVTHEQFF.

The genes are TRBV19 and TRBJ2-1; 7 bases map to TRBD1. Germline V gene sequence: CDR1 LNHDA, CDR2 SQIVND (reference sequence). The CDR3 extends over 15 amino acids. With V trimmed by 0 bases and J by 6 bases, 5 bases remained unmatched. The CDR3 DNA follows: TGTGCCAGTAGTATAGATCACAGGGGATCCAATGAGCAGTTCTTC. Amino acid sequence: CASSIDHRGSNEQFF.

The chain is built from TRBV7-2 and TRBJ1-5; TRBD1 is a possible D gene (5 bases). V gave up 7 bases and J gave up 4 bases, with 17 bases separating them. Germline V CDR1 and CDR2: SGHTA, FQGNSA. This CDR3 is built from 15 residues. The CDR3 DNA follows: TGTGCCAGCACCCTGGGGGGGGGTGGGAATCAGCCCCAGCATTTT. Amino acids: CASTLGGGGNQPQHF. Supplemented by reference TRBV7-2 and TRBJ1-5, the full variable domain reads GAGVSQSPSNKVTEKGKDVELRCDPISGHTALYWYRQSLGQGLEFLIYFQGNSAPDKSGLPSDRFSAERTGGSVSTLTIQRTQQEDSAVYLCASTLGGGGNQPQHFGDGTRLSIL.

CDR3 coding DNA: TGTGCCAGCAGCTTGGACCTAGCCAACTCCTACAATGAGCAGTTCTTC. Protein product: CASSLDLANSYNEQFF. This chain joins TRBV5-4 and TRBJ2-1; D perhaps matches TRBD2 (5 bases). Germline V CDR1 and CDR2: SGHNT, YYREEE (reference sequence). The CDR3 sequence is 16 residues long. V lost 0 bases to trimming and J lost 0 bases, with 10 bases between them.

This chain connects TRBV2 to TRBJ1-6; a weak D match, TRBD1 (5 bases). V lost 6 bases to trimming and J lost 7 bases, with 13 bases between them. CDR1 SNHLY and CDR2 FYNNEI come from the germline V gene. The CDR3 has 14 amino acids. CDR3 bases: TGTGCCAGCAGAGACACGGGGGGGAATTCACCCCTCCACTTT. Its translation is CASRDTGGNSPLHF. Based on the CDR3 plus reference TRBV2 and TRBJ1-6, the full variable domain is EPEVTQTPSHQVTQMGQEVILRCVPISNHLYFYWYRQILGQKVEFLVSFYNNEISEKSEIFDDQFSVERPDGSNFTLKIRSTKLEDSAMYFCASRDTGGNSPLHFGNGTRLTVT.

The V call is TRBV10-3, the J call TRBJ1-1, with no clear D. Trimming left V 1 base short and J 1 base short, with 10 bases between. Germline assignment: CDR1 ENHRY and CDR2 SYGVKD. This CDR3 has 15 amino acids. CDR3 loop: CAISEFNTQNTEAFF. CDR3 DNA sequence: TGTGCCATCAGTGAGTTTAACACCCAGAACACTGAAGCTTTCTTT.

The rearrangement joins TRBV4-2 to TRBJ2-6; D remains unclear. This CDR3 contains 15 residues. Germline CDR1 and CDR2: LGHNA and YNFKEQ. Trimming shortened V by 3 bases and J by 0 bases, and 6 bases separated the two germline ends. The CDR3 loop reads CASSQSLSGANVLTF. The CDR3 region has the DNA TGTGCCAGCAGCCAGAGTCTCTCTGGGGCCAACGTCCTGACTTTC.

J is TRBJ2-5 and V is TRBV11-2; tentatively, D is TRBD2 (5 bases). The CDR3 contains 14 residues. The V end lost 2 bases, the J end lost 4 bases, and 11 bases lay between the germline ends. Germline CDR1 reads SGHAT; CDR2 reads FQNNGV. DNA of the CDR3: TGTGCCAGCAGCTTACCTAGCCAAAGAGAGACCCAGTACTTC. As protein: CASSLPSQRETQYF.